These T cell receptor beta chains were read from a single sample in a study of blood T cell repertoires in COVID-19. TCRdb's copy holds only in-frame clones and misses some; the assay was immunoSEQ multiplex PCR. The sample consists of about 230,000 clones, over 75% of them appearing once. Sequencing used PBMCs or T cells enriched from blood (not recorded which). These receptors were collected from a woman aged 25 to 39 who had been exposed to COVID-19. Each CDR3 is given with its conserved first and last residue. The order of the fields is J gene, V gene, CDR3 protein.

TRBJ2-7 TRBV30 CAWGGGQGSAVYEQYF
TRBJ1-3 TRBV19 CASTEQQGVSGNTIYF
TRBJ2-5 TRBV27 CASSLSNGETQYF
TRBJ1-4 TRBV20-1 CSARQGEKLFF
TRBJ2-7 TRBV2 CASSGGRGYEQYF
TRBJ2-7 TRBV6-5 CASRAPGQNYEQYF
TRBJ2-2 TRBV19 CASRPGIGTGELFF
TRBJ2-5 TRBV2 CASSGLAGEWETQYF
TRBJ2-1 TRBV30 CAWTVGGSSYNEQFF
TRBJ2-7 TRBV6-1 CASSELPGSHEQYF
TRBJ2-7 TRBV4-1 CASSQTGVSYEQYF
TRBJ1-4 TRBV4-1 CASSQELVGQWNEKLFF
TRBJ1-1 TRBV9 CASSLSPGVRDTEAFF
TRBJ1-1 TRBV19 CASSIEVQGRLNTEAFF
TRBJ1-1 TRBV18 CASSPANLAGSTEAFF
TRBJ1-5 TRBV19 CASSPVAGAGQPQHF
TRBJ2-2 TRBV6-4 CASSDSTSGSGELFF
TRBJ2-4 TRBV19 CASSTQDRGDIQYF
TRBJ2-5 TRBV9 CASSLLANQETQYF
TRBJ2-3 TRBV15 CATSVGQGDSTDTQYF
TRBJ1-1 TRBV9 CASSDRQGSEAFF
TRBJ2-1 TRBV13 CASSFSGSMQFF
TRBJ2-1 TRBV10-1 CASSESTTSGKYNEQFF
TRBJ1-1 TRBV5-4 CASGPIGEEFTEAFF
TRBJ2-7 TRBV2 CASTPAGTGGEQYF
TRBJ2-7 TRBV5-1 CASSPRAGTGAYEQYF
TRBJ2-7 TRBV19 CASSPRQGSSYEQYF